A selection of T cell receptor beta chains follows, all from one sample in a study of T cells in Graves' hyperthyroidism and ophthalmopathy. One entry per CDR3 protein, called by TCRdb with MiXCR from the multiplex PCR reads. The table has more than 650,000 distinct CDR3 sequences, 14% seen once. Sample: blood. These receptors originate from a woman aged 18-29 years with Graves' hyperthyroidism. Each CDR3 is given with its conserved first and last residue. D genes are given only for firm matches. Not every row has a clone size; where given, it reads once, few, many or a size class.

j_call v_call d_call clone_size cdr3_nt cdr3_aa
TRBJ1-5 TRBV12-3/TRBV12-4 TRBD1 many TGTGCCAGCAGTTTAGGAGACAGGGCTCGGTATCAGCCCCAGCATTTT CASSLGDRARYQPQHF
TRBJ1-2 TRBV28 NA few TGTGCCACCGCCCAGGGGAACTATGGCTACACCTTC CATAQGNYGYTF
TRBJ2-5 TRBV7-9 NA many TGTGCCAGCAGCGATCCCGAGACCCAGTACTTC CASSDPETQYF
TRBJ2-1 TRBV20-1 TRBD2 few TGCAGTGCTAGAGTGACTAGCGTACACAATGAGCAGTTCTTC CSARVTSVHNEQFF
TRBJ2-2 TRBV7-9 TRBD1 NA TGTGCCAGCAGCGTCTACAGGGGCCACACCGGGGAGCTGTTTTTT CASSVYRGHTGELFF
TRBJ2-7 TRBV5-1 NA NA TGCGCCAGCAGCGGGATCCCCAAGGACGAGCAGTACTTC CASSGIPKDEQYF
TRBJ1-2 TRBV7-9 NA many TGTGCCAGCAGTCAAGCAGGGGCTAACTATGGCTACACCTTC CASSQAGANYGYTF
TRBJ1-4 TRBV2 NA NA TGTGCCAGCAGTGTGTTTGTCGAGAATGAAAAACTGTTTTTT CASSVFVENEKLFF
TRBJ2-5 TRBV2 NA NA TGTGCCAGCAGTCTCAACTGGGAGACCCAGTACTTC CASSLNWETQYF
TRBJ1-3 TRBV3-1 NA few TGTGCCAGCAGCCAAGATCGGAGATCTTCGTGGGGAAGAGGACTCGGAAACACCATATATTTT CASSQDRRSSWGRGLGNTIYF
TRBJ2-7 TRBV15 TRBD1 many TGTGCCACCAGCTCGACAGGGGGGTTCTACTACGAGCAGTACTTC CATSSTGGFYYEQYF
TRBJ1-1 TRBV14 NA few TGTGCCAGCAGCCCGCGGGATTGGGGGAGGAACACTGAAGCTTTCTTT CASSPRDWGRNTEAFF
TRBJ1-1 TRBV12-5 NA many TGTGCTAGTGGTTTAATTGCGGGCGGAAACACTGAAGCTTTCTTT CASGLIAGGNTEAFF
TRBJ2-7 TRBV30 TRBD2 NA TGTGCCCCCTCCTTAGGGCGGGAGAGAAGCGAGCAGTACTTC CAPSLGRERSEQYF
TRBJ2-1 TRBV24-1 NA few TGTGCCACCAGTGACCCCGGGGGCGAGCGCATCTCCTACAATGAGCAGTTCTTC CATSDPGGERISYNEQFF
TRBJ2-2 TRBV5-1 NA many TGCGCCAGCAGCCCTCGCGGCGGCACCGGGGAGCTGTTTTTT CASSPRGGTGELFF
TRBJ2-5 TRBV7-3 NA few TGTGCCAGCAGCTTAAAGGGCCGACAGAGGGAAGAGACCCAGTACTTC CASSLKGRQREETQYF
TRBJ2-1 TRBV10-3 NA NA TGCGGAACTAGCGAAGGTGAAGGGGGCTACAATGAGCAGTTCTTC CGTSEGEGGYNEQFF
TRBJ2-2 TRBV24-1 NA NA TGTGCCACCAGTTGGGGGGCGAACACCGGGGAGCTGTTTTTT CATSWGANTGELFF
TRBJ2-7 TRBV11-2 NA many TGTGCCAGCAGCTTAGAAGTAATCGGGGGTCCTCCCTACGAGCAGTACTTC CASSLEVIGGPPYEQYF
TRBJ2-3 TRBV18 NA many TGTGCCAGCTCACCACCCAACACAGATACGCAGTATTTT CASSPPNTDTQYF
TRBJ2-1 TRBV6-1 NA NA TGTGCCAGCAGCCGGGACGTCGGCTACAATGAGCAGTTCTTC CASSRDVGYNEQFF
TRBJ2-7 TRBV2 TRBD1 many TGTGCCAGCGTTAGGGGGCTATACGAGCAGTACTTC CASVRGLYEQYF
TRBJ2-2 TRBV5-1 NA few TGCGCCAGCAGCTTGGCCTCCACCGGGGAGCTGTTTTTT CASSLASTGELFF
TRBJ1-1 TRBV5-1 NA many TGCGCCAGCAGCTTGGGGGCGTTCACTGAAGCTTTCTTT CASSLGAFTEAFF
TRBJ2-1 TRBV10-3 TRBD2 NA TGTGCCATCAGTGCCACCCTGCTAGCGGGTGGGAGCTCCTACAATGAGCAGTTCTTC CAISATLLAGGSSYNEQFF
TRBJ2-2 TRBV18 NA few TGTGCCAGCCCACCACTACAGGGACGCGACACCGGGGAGCTGTTTTTT CASPPLQGRDTGELFF
TRBJ2-7 TRBV5-6 NA many TGTGCCAGCAGCCCTCAGGGTCTCCTCGAGCAGTACTTC CASSPQGLLEQYF
TRBJ2-7 TRBV29-1 NA NA TGCAGCGGAAGGGGGACAAACTCCTACGAGCAGTACTTC CSGRGTNSYEQYF
TRBJ2-2 TRBV27 NA few TGTGCCAGCAGTCTAGGCACTAGGACCGGGGAGCTGTTTTTT CASSLGTRTGELFF
TRBJ1-3 TRBV19 NA NA TGTGCCAGTAGCGGCATCCGGGACAAGACGGGAAACACCATATATTTT CASSGIRDKTGNTIYF
TRBJ2-5 TRBV18 TRBD2 NA TGTGCCAGCTCACCACCACTCACCAGCGGGAGAGGTGCCGGGGAGACCCAGTACTTC CASSPPLTSGRGAGETQYF
TRBJ1-1 TRBV30 NA many TGTGCCTGGAGTGTATCGCTACAGGAAGGGACTGAAGCTTTCTTT CAWSVSLQEGTEAFF
TRBJ2-7 TRBV27 TRBD1 NA TGTGCCAGCAGTGACCCTCTTGACAGGGGGCTTAACGAGCAGTACTTC CASSDPLDRGLNEQYF
TRBJ2-1 TRBV28 TRBD2 many TGTGCCAGCGGGACTAGCGGGAGAGGAGAGGTATACAATGAGCAGTTCTTC CASGTSGRGEVYNEQFF
TRBJ2-7 TRBV20-1 NA many TGCAGTGCTAGTGCAGCGGCTGGCGAGCAGTACTTC CSASAAAGEQYF
TRBJ2-1 TRBV13 NA few TGTGCCAGCAGCTTTTTCGGGGGGCGGGAGCATGAGCAGTTCTTC CASSFFGGREHEQFF
TRBJ2-7 TRBV5-1 NA NA TGCGCCAGCAGCTTGCAGGGGCCCAACCTCTACGAGCAGTACTTC CASSLQGPNLYEQYF
TRBJ1-1 TRBV12-3/TRBV12-4 NA few TGTGCCAGCAGTTTAGGTCGGGGGCGCCGTGGTGAAGCTTTCTTT CASSLGRGRRGEAFF
TRBJ2-3 TRBV12-3/TRBV12-4 NA many TGTGCCAGCAGTACAGGGTTAACGCAGTATTTT CASSTGLTQYF
TRBJ2-2 TRBV7-2 TRBD2 many TGTGCCAGCAGGTTTACAGGGGCCCCAGGTAGCGGGAGAACCGGGGAGCTGTTTTTT CASRFTGAPGSGRTGELFF
TRBJ2-1 TRBV11-2 TRBD2 many TGTGCCAGCAGCTTAACATCTTGGCGGGAGACCTCCAGGGAGCAGTTCTTC CASSLTSWRETSREQFF
TRBJ1-2 TRBV4-3 NA NA TGCGCCAGCAGCCAAGTTAACGGGGGCGCGAATGGCTACACCTTC CASSQVNGGANGYTF